This entry features one T cell receptor beta chain sequence. Sampled blood was obtained at baseline, cycle 4 day 1, and cycle 7 day 1. The data were obtained in a study of OX40 agonist ivuxolimab in advanced cancers. Clones were read by immunoSEQ multiplex PCR, and TCRdb kept only the in-frame ones, dropping some. Of tens of thousands of clones detected, roughly 89% appear once; the ten largest clones hold about 0.3%. The sequence came from an adult with an advanced solid tumor such as melanoma, head and neck, liver or kidney cancer. The sample here was CD4+ or CD8+ T cells sorted from blood, taken in a trial of the OX40 agonist ivuxolimab.

CDR3 amino acids: CASTGQTEAFF. The CDR3 nucleotides read TGTGCCAGCACCGGACAGACTGAAGCTTTCTTT. This chain joins TRBV2 and TRBJ1-1; D may be TRBD1 (6 bases). The V end was cut by 7 bases, the J end by 5 bases, with 8 bases between. The length of the CDR3 is 11 residues. In germline, CDR1 is SNHLY, CDR2 FYNNEI.